Reported below is one T cell receptor (beta chain). Germline CDR1 reads PRHDT; CDR2 reads FYEKMQ (reference sequence). The V and J ends lost 6 bases and 1 base, in that order; junction bases with no gene match: 7. CDR3 length equals 15 residues. This specimen comes from a study of CD8 T cells in Susac syndrome. RNA amounts of about 0.5 to 1 ug underwent reverse transcription with random hexamers. TCRdb itself ran the immunoSEQ multiplex PCR reads through MiXCR, one entry per CDR3 protein. The repertoire holds some 180,000 distinct CDR3 sequences, with roughly 92% as singletons. The chain employs TRBV13 and TRBJ2-3, with TRBD2 matching 7 bases. This clonotype originated in a human donor in good health. Sequencing was done on a sample of CD4+ T cells from PBMCs. CDR3 in amino acids: CASSSGRDRTDTQYF. DNA for the CDR3: TGTGCCAGCAGTTCAGGGAGGGATCGCACAGATACGCAGTATTTT.